This entry describes one T cell receptor (beta chain). This clonotype occurred many times. The target of this receptor is not known. There are no base qualities to consult, and no much larger clone falls within one base. The entry originates in a study of quantifying T cell responses using KT2 cells (dated by TCRdb to 2017 to 2019). Background on the whole study: RNA was DNase-treated and reverse transcribed with TCR alpha and beta constant-region primers, mostly using SuperScript III. The efficiency of the T4 ligation step under optimum conditions was estimated to be greater than 9%. To avoid over-amplification, PCR2 was carried out as a SYBR Green qPCR and halted once a predetermined fluorescence threshold was reached. The study at large found these results: A linear scaling of KT2 alpha and beta sequence counts with input KT2 cell number was observed over several orders of magnitude. No side-by-side comparison of the pipeline with other TCR sequencing techniques was included in the study. KT2 sequences were detected down to the lowest spike-in tested, about one KT2 cell per 100,000 PBMC. Saturation was seen in the detection of KT2 sequences when very high numbers of KT2 cells were spiked in.

Known numbers of KT2, a T cell clone whose TCR had been sequenced previously, were spiked into unfractionated PBMC to test the sensitivity and accuracy of the pipeline. A range of KT2-to-PBMC ratios was set up by mixing KT2 cells into a fixed number of PBMC. CDR1 is given as SGHTA and CDR2 as FQGNSA, both from the germline V gene. There are 14 amino acids in the CDR3, from cysteine to phenylalanine inclusive. Only the CDR3 part of the read is kept: 42 bases, read in frame from the first base. Trimming takes 5 bases from V and 4 bases from J, and the germline ends sit 12 bases apart. Library generation was performed with UMI-ligation and nested PCR. A single-stranded oligonucleotide bearing the Illumina SP2 sequence and a UMI was ligated to the 3' end of the cDNA with T4 RNA ligase 1. PCR1 was run for 4 to 5 cycles (98 degrees C for 15 s, 69 degrees C for 30 s, 72 degrees C for 40 s), and an equimolar mix of RC1.1 and RC1.2, covering TRBC1 and TRBC2, was used as the beta primer. From PCR2 onward, TCR alpha and beta chains were processed separately, with sample indices and Illumina adaptors added. The UMI, placed after an 8-base spacer, consisted of 12 random nucleotides arranged as two hexamers with a spacer between them. The libraries were sequenced on an Illumina MiSeq using v2 2x251 paired-end chemistry, usually with fewer than 15 samples in each run. PhiX DNA was added at roughly 5-7% to each sequencing library so that diversity was increased. Under the source paper's analysis protocol: bcl2fastq converted raw reads to FASTQ, and Demultiplexor demultiplexed the reads by dual indices. V and J genes were assigned by Decombinator through tag matching, with a single base-pair mismatch permitted. Collapsinator used UMIs to correct both sequencing errors and frequency errors arising from PCR heterogeneity. CDR3Translator converted Decombinator identifiers into nucleotide sequence, translated that sequence into amino acids, and extracted CDR3 based on C- and N-terminal motifs. A cluster of KT2 sequences that shared one unique molecular identifier was counted as a single distinct KT2 TCR. TCRdb cleaned the public reads at Q25 with fastp, built clones with MiXCR and kept in-frame beta chains. Records with the same CDR3 protein are collapsed into one entry carrying the most frequent genes and DNA. The V and J calls and clone size are TCRdb's, not the authors'. This sample has some 48,000 distinct CDR3 sequences in its table, and roughly 10% of those were observed once. The top ten clones comprise less than 11% of the sample.

Sequenced input: PBMCs spiked with cells of the T cell clone KT2. The rearrangement combines TRBV7-2 with TRBJ1-5; the D gene cannot be resolved reliably. This sequence originates from a human donor. Here is the DNA: TGTGCCAGCAGCCCTTACACTTGGAATCAGCCCCAGCATTTT. This sequence encodes CASSPYTWNQPQHF.